The entry that follows covers one TCR beta chain sequence. What it binds is unknown. The germline V gene encodes CDR1 GTSNPN and CDR2 SVGIG (reference sequence). The CDR3 covers 14 residues. V trimming: 6 bases; J trimming: 2 bases; junction bases outside the gene matches: 4. This entry is derived from a study of T-cell memory formation after mild COVID-19. Regarding the study as a whole: Largely, contracting CD4+ clones fell within CM and EM, and contracting CD8+ clones within EMRA. Later expanders leaned toward CD4+, whereas clones contracting from day 15 to 85 were balanced CD4/CD8. Detection of some responders pre-infection suggested pre-existing cross-reactive memory T cells participated.

MiXCR was run by TCRdb on the 5' RACE reads, yielding one entry per CDR3 protein. Of about 310,000 distinct CDR3 sequences detected, approximately 19% appear once; the ten largest clones hold more than 20%. This clonotype was obtained from a man aged 18-30 years who had mild COVID-19 (a few samples of this study predate the infection). Cell type and time point are not known. Source material: PBMCs or a T cell subset sorted from them (not recorded which). The chain has TRBV30 and TRBJ2-6, with TRBD1 matching 7 bases. CDR3: CACLTGAGANVLTF. The DNA of the CDR3 is TGTGCCTGTCTTACAGGGGCTGGGGCCAACGTCCTGACTTTC.